This T cell receptor beta chain was obtained from a study of CD8 T cells in Susac syndrome. Reverse transcription of about 0.45 to 1 ug RNA was carried out with random hexamers. TCR beta CDR3 was amplified by immunoSEQ covering 54 Vbeta and 13 Jbeta. TCRdb re-called the immunoSEQ multiplex PCR reads through MiXCR, storing one row per CDR3 protein. The data show some 450,000 distinct CDR3 sequences, approximately 85% seen once. J was trimmed by 5 bases and V by 0 bases; bases with no gene match: 1. Germline values: CDR1 SGDLS, CDR2 YYNGEE. The CDR3 runs to 15 residues. Overall study results and limits: The study acknowledged a relatively small number of individuals in its TCR sequencing and HLA analysis.

Sequencing of TCR beta was performed on blood CD8+ and CD4+ T cells. TEMRA cells were enriched by FACS, and CD4+ and CD8+ T cells were negatively isolated. A note on this clonotype: The antigen is not known.

This rearrangement joins TRBV9 to TRBJ2-5, with TRBD2 matching 13 bases. The receptor comes from a human donor with multiple sclerosis. The sample comprised CD8+ T cells from PBMCs. The CDR3 nucleotides are TGTGCCAGCAGCGTAGGGGGACTAGCGGGGGAGACCCAGTACTTC. It translates to CASSVGGLAGETQYF.